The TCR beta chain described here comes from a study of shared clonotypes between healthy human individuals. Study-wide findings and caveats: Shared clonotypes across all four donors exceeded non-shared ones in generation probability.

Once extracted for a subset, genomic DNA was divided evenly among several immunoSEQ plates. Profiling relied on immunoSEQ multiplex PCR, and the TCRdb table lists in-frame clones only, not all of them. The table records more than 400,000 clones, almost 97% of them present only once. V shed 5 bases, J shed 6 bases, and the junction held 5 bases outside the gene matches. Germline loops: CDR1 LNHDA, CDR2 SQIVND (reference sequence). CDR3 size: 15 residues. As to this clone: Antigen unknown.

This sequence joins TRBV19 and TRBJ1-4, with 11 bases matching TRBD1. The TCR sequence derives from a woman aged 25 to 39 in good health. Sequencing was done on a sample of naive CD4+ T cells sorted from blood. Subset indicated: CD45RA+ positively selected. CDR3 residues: CASSGRGQGDEKLFF. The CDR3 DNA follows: TGTGCCAGTAGTGGCCGGGGACAGGGGGATGAAAAACTGTTTTTT.